This record covers a single TCR beta chain. What it recognizes is unknown. The data are from a study of T cells after yellow fever vaccination. By 5'RACE template switching, TCR cDNA was produced, with a universal primer site and UMIs added in the process. TCRdb reanalysed the 5' RACE reads using MiXCR and keeps one entry per CDR3 protein. Altogether a few hundred thousand distinct CDR3 sequences are present, roughly an eighth being singletons, with the ten largest covering 2.5% to 3.5%. Germline V gives CDR1 LGHDT, CDR2 YNNKEL (reference sequence). Trimming cost V 5 bases and J 2 bases, with 7 bases left between them. This CDR3 has 13 amino acids. Overall study results and limits: Primary-vaccination clones mostly resurfaced post-booster (less than 98% CD4, approximately 89% CD8). Peak timing came faster in the weaker secondary response, day 5 versus 15. Only a minor proportion of clonotypes was detected across both CD4 and CD8 compartments.

The chain combines TRBV3-1 with TRBJ1-3; D is unclear. This specimen was CD4+ T cells sorted from PBMCs, taken 15 days after the yellow fever booster vaccination. The TCR sequence derives from a man aged 18 to 29 who received the YFV17D yellow fever vaccine. For the CDR3, the DNA is TGTGCCAGCAGCTCAGCCCCTGGAAACACCATATATTTT. It translates to CASSSAPGNTIYF.